This passage covers 32 T cell receptor beta chains from one sample sequenced in a study of T cells in Graves' hyperthyroidism and ophthalmopathy (dated by TCRdb to between 2018 and 2020). Library preparation employed multiplex PCR. For sequencing, an Illumina HiSeq 2000 was employed. The TCR beta CDR3 regions were amplified from RNA transcripts. The first round of RT-PCR for the TCR CDR3 was performed with the HTBI primer set and the Qiagen OneStep RT-PCR kit. The raw public data were reprocessed by TCRdb itself: fastp quality trimming at Q25, MiXCR clonotype calling, in-frame beta chains only. Rows are combined by CDR3 protein, so each entry shows the most common genes and DNA. The table for this sample lists some 600,000 distinct CDR3 sequences; 11% to 15% of them were counted only once. Almost 6% of the sample rests with the top ten. Specimen: blood. These receptors all come from a woman aged 30 to 39 with Graves' hyperthyroidism that later progressed to Graves' ophthalmopathy.

This clonotype has at least ten counts. CDR3 residues: CASSLQGLGTEAFF. CDR3 nucleotide sequence: TGTGCCAGCAGCTTACAGGGACTCGGAACTGAAGCTTTCTTT. The chain links TRBV7-9 to TRBJ1-1; tentative D call: TRBD1 (5 bases). This CDR3 comprises 14 residues. Germline V gene lookup returns CDR1 SEHNR and CDR2 FQNEAQ (reference sequence). The germline V and J ends were trimmed by 2 bases and 5 bases, with 12 bases remaining between them.

Many counts were recorded for this clonotype. The gene calls are TRBV28 and TRBJ2-2; D gene uncertain. Trimming stripped 10 bases from V and 6 bases from J, with 9 bases between. CDR1 is MDHEN, CDR2 SYDVKM, per germline. This CDR3 has 11 residues. The CDR3 loop is CATSLSGELFF. DNA of the CDR3: TGTGCCACGTCTTTATCCGGGGAGCTGTTTTTT.

This clonotype has a count of ten or more. The chain employs TRBV7-9 and TRBJ2-7; D not resolved. The CDR3 consists of 13 residues. The germline V gene encodes CDR1 SEHNR and CDR2 FQNEAQ (reference sequence). Trimming pared 5 bases from V and 6 bases from J, leaving 14 bases between. CDR3 in amino acids: CASSPQVDPEQYF. The CDR3 region has the DNA TGTGCCAGCAGCCCCCAGGTCGACCCCGAGCAGTACTTC.

Comment on this clonotype: A much bigger clone sits one base away, suggesting this may be a read error. The J gene is TRBJ1-5, the V gene TRBV30, with a weak D call TRBD1 (5 bases). The CDR3 has 14 amino acids. The V gene lost 1 base and the J gene lost 1 base, with 8 bases spanning the gap. Germline V CDR1 and CDR2: GTSNPN, SVGIG (reference sequence). CDR3 coding DNA: TGTGCCTGGAGTGAGAACAGGAGCAATCAGCCCCAGCATTTT. The encoded protein is CAWSENRSNQPQHF.

Ten or more counts support this clonotype. The V and J genes are TRBV20-1 and TRBJ2-7, with 8 positions matching TRBD2. Germline CDR1 is DFQATT and CDR2 is SNEGSKA (reference sequence). Losses at the gene ends were 4 bases for V and 3 bases for J; bases not matched to a gene: 5. The CDR3 runs to 13 residues. The CDR3 bases are TGCAGTGCTACCAGCGGGAGAGGCTACGAGCAGTACTTC. Its protein is CSATSGRGYEQYF.

With respect to this clonotype: A much bigger clone sits one base away, suggesting this may be a read error. The gene calls are TRBV10-3 and TRBJ1-2, with a weak D call TRBD1 (6 bases). Germline CDR1 is ENHRY and CDR2 is SYGVKD. This CDR3 has 15 residues. DNA of the CDR3: TGTACCATCAGTGAGTCGAACAGGGCCCTCTATGGCTACACCTTC. Translating gives CTISESNRALYGYTF.

This clonotype was recorded many times. The chain links TRBV6-2 or TRBV6-3 to TRBJ2-5; maybe TRBD2 (6 bases). The CDR3 runs 18 residues. Germline CDR1 reads MNHEY; CDR2 reads SVGEGT. V lost 5 bases and J 5 bases, leaving 27 bases between the germline ends. The CDR3 nucleotides read TGTGCCAGCAGTATGTGGACCCTGAGGCGGGACGTCACGGAGACCCAGTACTTC. This sequence encodes CASSMWTLRRDVTETQYF.

The chain recombines TRBV7-9 with TRBJ2-2, with 8 bases lining up with TRBD2. Germline-derived CDR1 and CDR2 are SEHNR and FQNEAQ (reference sequence). The CDR3 consists of 14 residues. The ends lost 4 bases at V and 8 bases at J; junction bases unmatched: 6. CDR3 nucleotides: TGTGCCAGCAGCTCCGGGACTAGAAATGGGGAGCTGTTTTTT. Translation: CASSSGTRNGELFF.

This clonotype was detected many times. The rearrangement uses TRBV5-1 and TRBJ2-1; D is unresolved. The V gene's germline CDR1 is SGHRS and CDR2 YFSETQ. The ends were cut back, 1 base at V and 0 bases at J, with 8 bases in the middle. This CDR3 is 15 amino acids long. The CDR3 nucleotides read TGCGCCAGCAGCTTGAGGCTGGACTCCTACAATGAGCAGTTCTTC. Amino acid sequence: CASSLRLDSYNEQFF.

This clonotype occurred many times. This chain links TRBV13 with TRBJ1-1; D perhaps matches TRBD1 (6 bases). Germline CDR1 and CDR2: PRHDT and FYEKMQ (reference sequence). CDR3 length equals 15 residues. V was clipped by 6 bases and J by 0 bases, with 14 bases between them. The CDR3, as DNA: TGTGCCAGCAGGATGCGGGGGGGGCTGAACACTGAAGCTTTCTTT. This codes for CASRMRGGLNTEAFF.

This clonotype showed up just a few times. The chain employs TRBV30 and TRBJ1-1; D remains unclear. Per the germline V gene, CDR1 is GTSNPN and CDR2 is SVGIG (reference sequence). The CDR3 runs 14 residues. The V gene lost 4 bases and the J gene lost 6 bases, with 18 bases spanning the gap. CDR3 in DNA: TGTGCCTGGACCCTCTTCACGAGGAGAGCTGAAGCTTTCTTT. It translates to CAWTLFTRRAEAFF. Looking up the rest from reference TRBV30 and TRBJ1-1 gives the full variable domain: SQTIHQWPATLVQPVGSPLSLECTVEGTSNPNLYWYRQAAGRGLQLLFYSVGIGQISSEVPQNLSASRPQDRQFILSSKKLLLSDSGFYLCAWTLFTRRAEAFFGQGTRLTVV.

The chain combines TRBV5-1 with TRBJ2-3; a possible D gene is TRBD1 (6 bases). Germline V gene lookup returns CDR1 SGHRS and CDR2 YFSETQ. V was pared by 0 bases and J by 5 bases, with 13 bases between. This CDR3 is built from 15 residues. CDR3 residues: CASSLGTGSKDTQYF. CDR3 coding DNA: TGCGCCAGCAGCTTGGGTACAGGGAGTAAAGATACGCAGTATTTT.

This clonotype has just one count. The rearrangement links TRBV6-1 to TRBJ2-1, with D perhaps matching TRBD2 (5 bases). Germline V gene data show CDR1 as MNHNS and CDR2 as SASEGT. There are 17 residues in the CDR3. V shed 3 bases and J shed 0 bases, with 15 bases lying between them. CDR3 nucleotide sequence: TGTGCCAGCAGTGACTCGACGGGTGGGAGCTCCTACAATGAGCAGTTCTTC. Its translation is CASSDSTGGSSYNEQFF.

The table lists this clonotype with many counts. This rearrangement joins TRBV24-1 to TRBJ1-2; no reliable D call. Trimming pared 1 base from V and 6 bases from J, leaving 8 bases between. Germline assignment: CDR1 KGHDR and CDR2 SFDVKD. The CDR3 extends over 13 amino acids. The CDR3 sequence: CATSDFYSHGYTF. CDR3 sequence (DNA): TGTGCCACCAGTGATTTCTACAGTCATGGCTACACCTTC.

The DNA of the CDR3 is TGCAGTGCTACCGCGGGCACTGAAGCTTTCTTT. Its protein is CSATAGTEAFF. V gene TRBV20-1 combines with J gene TRBJ1-1; D unclear. Trimming stripped 4 bases from V and 4 bases from J, with 7 bases between. Germline V CDR1 and CDR2: DFQATT, SNEGSKA (reference sequence). The CDR3 totals 11 residues.

This clonotype was recorded a few times. In DNA, the CDR3 is TGTGCCAGCAGCCAAGATGGGGGGGCCACCGACTCATTAAACATTCAGTACTTC. This codes for CASSQDGGATDSLNIQYF. The J gene is TRBJ2-4, the V gene TRBV3-1; possibly TRBD2 for D (7 bases). The CDR3 has 18 amino acids. The V gene lost 0 bases and the J gene lost 6 bases, with 21 bases spanning the gap. Germline lookup yields CDR1 LGHDT and CDR2 YNNKEL (reference sequence).

This chain links TRBV19 with TRBJ2-1, with 9 positions matching TRBD2. The CDR3 has 15 amino acids. Germline V CDR1 and CDR2: LNHDA, SQIVND (reference sequence). The V segment lost 4 bases and the J segment 1 base; nucleotides outside the gene matches: 2. The CDR3 DNA reads as TGTGCCAGTAGTAAGGCGGGAGGGTCCTACAATGAGCAGTTCTTC. Protein sequence: CASSKAGGSYNEQFF.

This clonotype was found a few times. Given the absence of the conserved phenylalanine or tryptophan at the CDR3 end, a read error is likely. J is TRBJ1-1 and V is TRBV6-1, with a weak D call TRBD1 (6 bases). The germline V gene encodes CDR1 MNHNS and CDR2 SASEGT. V lost 6 bases and J 1 base, leaving 12 bases between the germline ends. This CDR3 has 14 residues. Written as DNA, the CDR3 is TGTGCCAGCAGGGTCGGGACACCGAACACTGAAGCTTTCTCT. Translation gives CASRVGTPNTEAFS.

This clonotype was found many times. The chain is built from TRBV12-5 and TRBJ1-5; D remains ambiguous. The CDR3 is made up of 12 amino acids. Germline V CDR1 and CDR2: LGHNT, FRNRAP. V gave up 2 bases and J gave up 6 bases, with 5 bases separating them. DNA of the CDR3: TGTGCTAGTGGTTTGTGGGGTCAGCCCCAGCATTTT. Its translation is CASGLWGQPQHF.

This clonotype was counted ten times or more. A read error may produce the germline difference seen at one junction end. The rearrangement joins TRBV28 to TRBJ2-2, with a possible D match to TRBD2 (5 bases). In germline, CDR1 is MDHEN, CDR2 SYDVKM. CDR3 size: 14 residues. CDR3 sequence (DNA): TGTGCCAGTCTGCCGCCCCCGAACACCGGGGAGCCGTTTTTT. Translated: CASLPPPNTGEPFF. Combining the CDR3 with reference TRBV28 and TRBJ2-2 gives the whole variable domain DVKVTQSSRYLVKRTGEKVFLECVQDMDHENMFWYRQDPGLGLRLIYFSYDVKMKEKGDIPEGYSVSREKKERFSLILESASTNQTSMYLCASLPPPNTGEPFFGEGSRLTVL.

This clonotype was seen at least ten times. The chain employs TRBV12-3 or TRBV12-4 and TRBJ1-3; the match to TRBD1 covers 11 bases. This CDR3 comprises 16 residues. With V trimmed by 5 bases and J by 4 bases, 7 bases remained unmatched. The CDR3 DNA reads TGTGCCAGCAGTCCAGGACAGGGGGCATACGGAAACACCATATATTTT. It encodes CASSPGQGAYGNTIYF.

This clonotype was seen many times. The chain has TRBV18 and TRBJ2-7, with 8 bases identical to TRBD2. CDR1 is KGHSH and CDR2 is LQKENI in the germline V gene. J gave up 2 bases and V 2 bases, and 2 bases lay outside the gene matches. The CDR3 loop spans 14 amino acids. The CDR3, as DNA: TGTGCCAGCTCACCAAGCGGGAGAGCCTACGAGCAGTACTTC. It encodes CASSPSGRAYEQYF.

The chain links TRBV14 to TRBJ2-2, with TRBD2 matching 13 bases. CDR3 length: 20 amino acids. Germline CDR1 SGHDN, CDR2 FVKESK. Unmatched junction bases numbered 13, after V lost 3 bases and J lost 3 bases. CDR3 amino acids: CASSHPNPGLAGDYTGELFF. DNA of the CDR3: TGTGCCAGCAGCCACCCAAACCCCGGACTAGCGGGAGACTACACCGGGGAGCTGTTTTTT.

This clonotype has just a few counts. The rearrangement uses TRBV6-1 and TRBJ2-1; D uncertain. V gave up 7 bases and J gave up 5 bases, with 12 bases separating them. The CDR3 has 13 amino acids. Per the germline V gene, CDR1 is MNHNS and CDR2 is SASEGT. DNA of the CDR3: TGTGCCAGCACCCCGGCCTTCGACAATGAGCAGTTCTTC. Translating gives CASTPAFDNEQFF.

This clonotype was seen many times. The J gene is TRBJ1-2, the V gene TRBV29-1; D gene uncertain. Looked up from germline, CDR1 is SQVTM and CDR2 is ANQGSEA. The CDR3 runs to 12 residues. V gave up 8 bases and J gave up 7 bases, with 17 bases separating them. CDR3 bases: TGCAGCTCTGAAAGGGAGGAGGCTGGCTACACCTTC. This codes for CSSEREEAGYTF. The variable domain in full, with the rest retrieved from reference TRBV29-1 and TRBJ1-2, is SAVISQKPSRDICQRGTSLTIQCQVDSQVTMMFWYRQQPGQSLTLIATANQGSEATYESGFVIDKFPISRPNLTFSTLTVSNMSPEDSSIYLCSSEREEAGYTFGSGTRLTVV.

This clonotype came up many times. The chain combines TRBV20-1 with TRBJ1-4; 7 nucleotides agree with TRBD1. Germline trimming cut 0 bases from V and 2 bases from J; bases unmatched to any gene: 6. Germline V gives CDR1 DFQATT, CDR2 SNEGSKA (reference sequence). This CDR3 comprises 16 residues. The CDR3 loop is CSARDSEDRTNEKLFF. CDR3 in DNA: TGCAGTGCTAGAGATTCCGAGGACAGGACTAATGAAAAACTGTTTTTT.

This clonotype was recorded at least ten times. CDR3 residues: CATSESWDSYEQYF. As DNA, the CDR3 is TGTGCCACCAGTGAGTCGTGGGACAGCTACGAGCAGTACTTC. The chain carries TRBV24-1 and TRBJ2-7; TRBD1 matches 7 bases. The germline V gene encodes CDR1 KGHDR and CDR2 SFDVKD. This CDR3 is 14 amino acids long. V gave up 4 bases and J gave up 3 bases; unmatched junction bases: 5.

The chain couples TRBV12-3 or TRBV12-4 to TRBJ2-2; D is possibly TRBD2 (5 bases). This CDR3 has 15 residues. The V end was cut by 3 bases, the J end by 5 bases, with 13 bases between. CDR3 nucleotide sequence: TGTGCCAGCAGTTTGCTGGAGGTTGGGACCGGGGAGCTGTTTTTT. It yields the protein CASSLLEVGTGELFF.

The chain employs TRBV7-9 and TRBJ2-1, with 8 bases aligning to TRBD1. Germline CDR1 SEHNR, CDR2 FQNEAQ (reference sequence). The CDR3 is made up of 16 amino acids. The V gene end was trimmed by 5 bases and the J gene end by 3 bases; junction bases not matched to a gene: 9. Here the CDR3 DNA reads TGTGCCAGCAGCCCCAGGGGGCGAGGTATCTACAATGAGCAGTTCTTC. Amino acids: CASSPRGRGIYNEQFF.

In this sample, this clonotype turned up many times. The rearrangement joins TRBV20-1 to TRBJ2-5; no reliable D call. The CDR3 runs 10 residues. Germline CDR1 is DFQATT and CDR2 is SNEGSKA (reference sequence). Trimming removed 2 bases at V and 6 bases at J, with 4 bases between. CDR3 in DNA: TGCAGTGCTAGATTTCAGACCCAGTACTTC. Translation gives CSARFQTQYF.

The chain couples TRBV3-1 to TRBJ2-7, with D possibly TRBD2 on 6 matching bases. Germline V gene lookup returns CDR1 LGHDT and CDR2 YNNKEL (reference sequence). The ends were cut back, 3 bases at V and 2 bases at J, with 11 bases in the middle. The CDR3 has 14 amino acids. CDR3 nucleotides: TGTGCCAGCAGCCATCCTAGCGTTCCCTACGAGCAGTACTTC. Protein: CASSHPSVPYEQYF.

This clonotype has ten or more counts. The chain is built from TRBV19 and TRBJ1-1; perhaps TRBD1 as D (5 bases). V dropped 6 bases and J dropped 4 bases, with 12 bases sitting between them. This CDR3 region has 13 residues. Per germline, CDR1 LNHDA and CDR2 SQIVND (reference sequence). CDR3 nucleotides: TGTGCCAGTAGCGTGACAGTGACCACTGAAGCTTTCTTT. Amino acids: CASSVTVTTEAFF. The variable domain in full, completed from reference TRBV19 and TRBJ1-1, reads DGGITQSPKYLFRKEGQNVTLSCEQNLNHDAMYWYRQDPGQGLRLIYYSQIVNDFQKGDIAEGYSVSREKKESFPLTVTSAQKNPTAFYLCASSVTVTTEAFFGQGTRLTVV.